This T cell receptor (beta chain) originates from a study of T cells in Graves' hyperthyroidism and ophthalmopathy. The TCR beta CDR3 regions underwent amplification using RNA transcripts as the source. First-round RT-PCR of the TCR CDR3 relied on the HTBI primer set. TCRdb recomputed calls from the multiplex PCR reads with MiXCR, one row per CDR3 protein. The profile shows under 700,000 distinct CDR3 sequences, over 15% of them singletons. This clonotype was counted many times. The ends were cut back, 2 bases at V and 2 bases at J, with 10 bases in the middle. The CDR3 has 15 amino acids. The study defined stable Graves' hyperthyroidism as no ophthalmopathy progression within 18 months. The hyperthyroidism patients had all been newly diagnosed, and their disease duration was under 2 months. Their ages ranged from 18 to 65 years. In making diagnoses, clinical symptoms, serum thyroxine and TRAb, thyroid ultrasound and orbital computed tomography were all used.

The chain carries TRBV12-3 or TRBV12-4 and TRBJ1-5; no clear D. This sequence was found in a woman between 18 and 29 years old with Graves' hyperthyroidism. Sequencing was done on a sample of blood. CDR3 nucleotides: TGTGCCAGCAGTTTATGGACTACAGGCAATCAGCCCCAGCATTTT. It specifies CASSLWTTGNQPQHF.